This TCR beta chain was recorded in a study of shared T cell receptors in the human thymus. Per germline, CDR1 MNHNS and CDR2 SASEGT. The length of the CDR3 is 16 residues. V shed 6 bases and J 6 bases; nucleotides not matched to a gene: 11. The assay was immunoSEQ multiplex PCR, and TCRdb's table has in-frame clones only and misses some. The sample contains roughly 500,000 clones, 78% of which appear only once. These data were also reused for a study on human thymus T cells. As that study records: Healthy Finnish infants undergoing corrective surgery for congenital heart defects were used as donors. Obtained as resections during corrective heart surgery, the thymus tissue was then studied.

Specimen: thymocytes. The J gene is TRBJ1-4, the V gene TRBV6-1; 9 positions agree with TRBD1. This sequence originates from a boy younger than two with a congenital heart defect. CDR3 sequence (DNA): TGTGCCAGCAGAGAATTCCGGGACAGGGTGTATGAAAAACTGTTTTTT. It translates to CASREFRDRVYEKLFF.